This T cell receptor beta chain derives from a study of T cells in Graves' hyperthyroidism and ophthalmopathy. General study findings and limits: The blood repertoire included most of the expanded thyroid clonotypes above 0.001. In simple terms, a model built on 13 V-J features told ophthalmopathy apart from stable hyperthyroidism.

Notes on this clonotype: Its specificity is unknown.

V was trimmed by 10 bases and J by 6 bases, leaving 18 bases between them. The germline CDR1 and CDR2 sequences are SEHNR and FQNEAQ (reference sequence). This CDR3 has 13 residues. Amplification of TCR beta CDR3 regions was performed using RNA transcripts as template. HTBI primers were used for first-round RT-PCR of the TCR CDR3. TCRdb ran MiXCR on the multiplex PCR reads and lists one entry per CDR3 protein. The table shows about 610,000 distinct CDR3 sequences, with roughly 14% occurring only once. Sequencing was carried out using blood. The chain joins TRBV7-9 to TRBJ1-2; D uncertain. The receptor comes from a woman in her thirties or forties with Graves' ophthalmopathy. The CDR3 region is CATSGGEVNGYTF. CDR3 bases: TGTGCCACCAGTGGTGGGGAAGTAAATGGCTACACCTTC.